The source of this TCR beta chain is a study of shared clonotypes between healthy human individuals. Only in-frame clones appear in the TCRdb table, and some are missing; sequencing was by immunoSEQ multiplex PCR. In the table there are roughly 1,500,000 clones, approximately 98.5% of which are singletons. A CD45RA-negative memory subset and a CD45RA+ naive subset were separated from the CD4+ cells. The receptor was isolated from a man aged 25-45 years in good health. The material sequenced was naive CD4+ T cells sorted from blood. The subset here: CD45RA+ positively selected.

The CDR3 region is CASSLLTPRTGGVSGNTIYF. CDR3 DNA sequence: TGTGCCAGCAGTTTATTGACCCCTCGGACAGGGGGCGTCTCTGGAAACACCATATATTTT. This rearrangement joins TRBV27 to TRBJ1-3, with 11 bases fitting TRBD1. The V gene's germline CDR1 is MNHEY and CDR2 SMNVEV (reference sequence). Germline trimming cut 1 base from V and 0 bases from J; bases unmatched to any gene: 11. The CDR3 length is 20 residues.